Below, 29 T cell receptor beta chains from the same sample are listed, as sequenced in a study of glioma-infiltrating T cells. Using RNA template, CDR3s of TCR alpha and beta were amplified with iRepertoire arm-PCR. TCRdb redid the calling of the multiplex PCR reads with MiXCR, one entry per CDR3 protein. Among roughly 100,000 distinct CDR3 sequences listed, around 30% were seen once. Sequencing used glioma tissue, nonneoplastic brain tissue, or PBMCs (not recorded which). Receptors originate from a human donor with low-grade glioma or glioblastoma, undergoing nonglioma brain surgery, or in good health (not recorded which).

This clonotype was picked up a small number of times. The DNA of the CDR3 is TGTGCCAGCAGGACCGGGACAGGTCCCCTCCACTTT. Translation gives CASRTGTGPLHF. This chain uses TRBV3-1 with TRBJ1-6, with 8 bases that match TRBD1. Germline V gene sequence: CDR1 LGHDT, CDR2 YNNKEL (reference sequence). Germline trimming cut 6 bases from V and 13 bases from J; bases unmatched to any gene: 5. This CDR3 is built from 12 residues.

This clonotype has ten or more counts. CDR3 in DNA: TGTGCCAGCAGCTTATTTCTTCGGGATACGCAGTATTTT. As protein: CASSLFLRDTQYF. The chain couples TRBV7-2 to TRBJ2-3; no clear D gene. This CDR3 contains 13 residues. The germline CDR1 and CDR2 sequences are SGHTA and FQGNSA. With 2 bases removed from V and 6 bases from J, the gap between germline ends came to 9 bases.

This clonotype was observed at least ten times. The chain links TRBV6-1 to TRBJ1-5; unclear D gene. CDR1 and CDR2 from the germline V gene are MNHNS and SASEGT. The germline V and J ends were trimmed by 6 bases and 3 bases, with 9 bases remaining between them. The CDR3 covers 13 residues. The CDR3 reads CASRDSSNQPQHF. CDR3 coding DNA: TGTGCCAGCAGGGACTCCTCCAATCAGCCCCAGCATTTT.

This clonotype was observed a few times. The J gene is TRBJ1-1, the V gene TRBV7-6, with D unclear. CDR3 size: 13 residues. The ends were cut back, 3 bases at V and 1 base at J, with 6 bases in the middle. Germline CDR1 reads SGHVS; CDR2 reads FNYEAQ. In DNA form, the CDR3 reads TGTGCCAGCAGCTTGGAGGCGAACACTGAAGCTTTCTTT. As protein: CASSLEANTEAFF.

The chain combines TRBV6-2 or TRBV6-3 with TRBJ2-1; 9 bases map to TRBD2. CDR3 length equals 16 residues. The ends lost 7 bases at V and 8 bases at J; junction bases unmatched: 15. CDR1 MNHEY and CDR2 SVGEGT come from the germline V gene. CDR3 protein: CASINMGAGGNDEQFF. Here the CDR3 DNA reads TGTGCCAGCATCAATATGGGAGCGGGGGGCAACGATGAGCAGTTCTTC.

The V and J genes are TRBV7-2 and TRBJ2-1; 10 nucleotides agree with TRBD2. V was clipped by 11 bases and J by 2 bases; unmatched bases: 6. The CDR3 sequence is 14 residues long. Germline CDR1 reads SGHTA; CDR2 reads FQGNSA. The DNA for the CDR3 is TGTGCCCGACCTAGCGGGGGCCCCTACAATGAGCAGTTCTTC. Its protein is CARPSGGPYNEQFF.

This clonotype was seen ten or more times. This chain uses TRBV19 with TRBJ2-5, with 7 bases fitting TRBD1. Germline values: CDR1 LNHDA, CDR2 SQIVND (reference sequence). V dropped 3 bases and J dropped 2; count of bases not matched to a gene: 6. This CDR3 has 15 amino acids. The CDR3, as DNA: TGTGCCAGTAGTATCGACGGGACAGATCAAGAGACCCAGTACTTC. As protein: CASSIDGTDQETQYF.

This clonotype has ten or more counts. The rearrangement joins TRBV20-1 to TRBJ1-2; D gene uncertain. CDR3 length equals 14 residues. Trimming took 4 bases from V and 8 from J, leaving 20 bases between them. Germline V gene data show CDR1 as DFQATT and CDR2 as SNEGSKA (reference sequence). CDR3 coding DNA: TGCAGTGCTATTGAACCCCTGATGTTCACGGGCTACACCTTC. Encoded protein: CSAIEPLMFTGYTF.

The V and J genes are TRBV2 and TRBJ2-2, with 7 bases fitting TRBD2. Germline CDR1 and CDR2: SNHLY and FYNNEI. J lost 0 bases, V lost 11 bases, and 9 bases had no gene match. The CDR3 length is 15 residues. CDR3 sequence (DNA): TGTGCCTCCCGGAGGGAGGGGACGAACACCGGGGAGCTGTTTTTT. This gives the protein CASRREGTNTGELFF.

This clonotype was recorded a few times. The chain is built from TRBV19 and TRBJ1-1; possibly TRBD1 for D (5 bases). Trimming took off 0 bases at V and 5 bases at J, with 10 bases between the two ends. This CDR3 has 14 residues. Germline V gives CDR1 LNHDA, CDR2 SQIVND (reference sequence). This chain's CDR3 is CASSIDAGRTEAFF. CDR3 bases: TGTGCCAGTAGTATAGATGCAGGGAGGACTGAAGCTTTCTTT.

This clonotype was seen more than once but under ten times. The J gene is TRBJ1-1, the V gene TRBV20-1; the D gene is possibly TRBD1 (6 bases). V gave up 2 bases and J gave up 1 base, with 17 bases separating them. The CDR3 covers 16 residues. The V gene's germline CDR1 is DFQATT and CDR2 SNEGSKA (reference sequence). CDR3: CSARIGAGVENTEAFF. Written as DNA, the CDR3 is TGCAGTGCTAGAATTGGGGCAGGGGTGGAGAACACTGAAGCTTTCTTT.

This chain uses TRBV4-1 with TRBJ2-7; D is perhaps TRBD2 (5 bases). The CDR3 length is 12 residues. V dropped 5 bases and J dropped 7 bases, with 12 bases sitting between them. Germline V lookup: CDR1 MGHRA, CDR2 YSYEKL. CDR3 DNA sequence: TGCGCCAGCAGCAAGTACGGGGTGGAGCAGTACTTC. This translates into CASSKYGVEQYF.

The rearrangement uses TRBV2 and TRBJ1-2, with D possibly being TRBD1 (5 bases). CDR3 size: 13 residues. Per the germline V gene, CDR1 is SNHLY and CDR2 is FYNNEI. V dropped 6 bases and J dropped 6 bases, with 14 bases sitting between them. The CDR3 spells CASSKTELDGYTF. In nucleotides, the CDR3 is TGTGCCAGCAGCAAGACAGAGTTGGATGGCTACACCTTC. The full variable domain, in which reference TRBV2 and TRBJ1-2 provide the parts outside the CDR3, is EPEVTQTPSHQVTQMGQEVILRCVPISNHLYFYWYRQILGQKVEFLVSFYNNEISEKSEIFDDQFSVERPDGSNFTLKIRSTKLEDSAMYFCASSKTELDGYTFGSGTRLTVV.

This clonotype was observed many times. This chain connects TRBV3-1 to TRBJ2-1; the match to TRBD1 covers 9 bases. CDR1 is LGHDT and CDR2 is YNNKEL in the germline V gene (reference sequence). This CDR3 comprises 16 residues. Trimming removed 4 bases from V and 4 bases from J; junction bases left unmatched: 8. CDR3 in DNA: TGTGCCAGCAGCCGTTCACCGGGACAGGGATACAATGAGCAGTTCTTC. Translation gives CASSRSPGQGYNEQFF.

Concerning this clonotype itself: This may be a read error, as it is one base from a much larger clone. CDR3 DNA: TGTGCCAGCAGCTTTGATCGCGGGATGAACACTGAAGCTTTCTTT. Protein product: CASSFDRGMNTEAFF. The chain employs TRBV7-2 and TRBJ1-1; D is undetermined. The CDR3 is 15 residues long. Per germline, CDR1 SGHTA and CDR2 FQGNSA. V was clipped by 3 bases and J by 0 bases, with 11 bases between them. The variable domain in full, completed from reference TRBV7-2 and TRBJ1-1, reads GAGVSQSPSNKVTEKGKDVELRCDPISGHTALYWYRQSLGQGLEFLIYFQGNSAPDKSGLPSDRFSAERTGGSVSTLTIQRTQQEDSAVYLCASSFDRGMNTEAFFGQGTRLTVV.

This clonotype was seen at least ten times. V usage is TRBV7-2 and J usage is TRBJ1-3; D is unresolved. The germline V gene encodes CDR1 SGHTA and CDR2 FQGNSA. The CDR3 covers 16 residues. V lost 0 bases and J lost 2, with 11 bases in between. CDR3 sequence: CASSLAVGSTGNTIYF. The CDR3 DNA reads as TGTGCCAGCAGCTTAGCCGTCGGGTCTACTGGAAACACCATATATTTT. Combining the CDR3 with reference TRBV7-2 and TRBJ1-3 gives the whole variable domain GAGVSQSPSNKVTEKGKDVELRCDPISGHTALYWYRQSLGQGLEFLIYFQGNSAPDKSGLPSDRFSAERTGGSVSTLTIQRTQQEDSAVYLCASSLAVGSTGNTIYFGEGSWLTVV.

This clonotype appeared a few times. The chain is built from TRBV30 and TRBJ1-5; D possibly corresponds to TRBD1 (5 bases). Trimming took off 0 bases at V and 9 bases at J, with 9 bases between the two ends. This CDR3 has 12 amino acids. Germline V lookup: CDR1 GTSNPN, CDR2 SVGIG (reference sequence). The CDR3 nucleotides read TGTGCCTGGAGTGTCAGTGGGACGCCCCAGCATTTT. This translates into CAWSVSGTPQHF.

About this clonotype itself: Since a much larger clone is just one base distant, this may be a read error. Lacking the conserved final phenylalanine or tryptophan, this CDR3 likely reflects a read error. The chain has TRBV20-1 and TRBJ1-2; a weak D match, TRBD1 (5 bases). V lost 4 bases and J lost 3, with 12 bases in between. There are 13 residues in the CDR3. Germline V lookup: CDR1 DFQATT, CDR2 SNEGSKA (reference sequence). CDR3 amino acids: CSATEGHDYGYTL. CDR3 sequence (DNA): TGCAGTGCTACCGAAGGACACGACTATGGCTACACCCTC.

A word on this clonotype: Lacking the conserved final phenylalanine or tryptophan, this CDR3 likely reflects a read error. V gene TRBV6-5 combines with J gene TRBJ1-2; TRBD1 is a possible D gene (5 bases). Germline V gene lookup returns CDR1 MNHEY and CDR2 SVGAGI. There are 15 residues in the CDR3. The CDR3 reads CSSSYPPGYPYGYTL. In DNA form, the CDR3 reads TGTTCCAGCAGTTACCCCCCAGGGTATCCGTATGGCTACACCCTC.

Details on this clonotype: This could be a read error, since a much larger clone is one nucleotide away. The chain carries TRBV6-1 and TRBJ2-3; D gene ambiguous. Germline-derived CDR1 and CDR2 are MNHNS and SASEGT. This CDR3 contains 13 residues. Trimming removed 6 bases at V and 1 base at J, with 8 bases between. CDR3 DNA sequence: TGTGCCAGCAGACGTAGTGGCACAGATACGCAGTATTTT. Its protein product is CASRRSGTDTQYF.

Remarks on this clonotype: A much more abundant neighbour one base away suggests this may be a read error. The chain couples TRBV7-7 to TRBJ1-3, with D unclear. CDR3 length: 13 residues. The germline CDR1 and CDR2 sequences are SSHAT and FNYEAQ (reference sequence). Written as DNA, the CDR3 is TGTGCCAGCAGCTTAGGAGAGGGAAAAACCATATATTTT. Its protein product is CASSLGEGKTIYF. The full variable domain, rest sourced from reference TRBV7-7 and TRBJ1-3, is GAGVSQSPRYKVTKRGQDVTLRCDPISSHATLYWYQQALGQGPEFLTYFNYEAQPDKSGLPSDRFSAERPEGSISTLTIQRTEQRDSAMYRCASSLGEGKTIYFGEGSWLTVV.

This clonotype was seen at least ten times. The chain recombines TRBV25-1 with TRBJ1-5; D gene ambiguous. This CDR3 has 14 residues. V lost 4 bases and J lost 0, with 7 bases in between. Germline CDR1 and CDR2: MGHDK and SYGVNS. In DNA, the CDR3 is TGTGCCAGCAGTGGACCGTATAGCAATCAGCCCCAGCATTTT. It codes for CASSGPYSNQPQHF.

This clonotype was found many times. The rearrangement joins TRBV7-2 to TRBJ2-1, with no clear D. This CDR3 contains 16 residues. From germline, CDR1 is SGHTA and CDR2 FQGNSA. V was cut by 6 bases and J by 4 bases, with 19 bases left in between. CDR3 sequence: CASRTGDMRSYNEQFF. CDR3 bases: TGTGCCAGCAGGACTGGCGACATGAGATCATACAATGAGCAGTTCTTC. Together with reference TRBV7-2 and TRBJ2-1, the CDR3 gives the full variable domain: GAGVSQSPSNKVTEKGKDVELRCDPISGHTALYWYRQSLGQGLEFLIYFQGNSAPDKSGLPSDRFSAERTGGSVSTLTIQRTQQEDSAVYLCASRTGDMRSYNEQFFGPGTRLTVL.

This clonotype occurred many times. The chain is built from TRBV6-6 and TRBJ2-3, with D tentatively TRBD1 (5 bases). Trimming stripped 2 bases from V and 3 bases from J, with 12 bases between. The CDR3 is 15 residues long. Per germline, CDR1 MNHNY and CDR2 SVGAGI (reference sequence). CDR3 amino acids: CASSYHQGSTDTQYF. Here the CDR3 DNA reads TGTGCCAGCAGTTACCACCAGGGTAGTACAGATACGCAGTATTTT.

The count of this clonotype is one. This may stem from a read error, because a much larger clone lies one nucleotide away. The CDR3: CASSYGGTGAYGQYF. The CDR3 nucleotides are TGTGCCAGCAGTTATGGGGGGACAGGAGCCTACGGGCAGTACTTC. This chain links TRBV6-2 or TRBV6-3 with TRBJ2-7; 8 nucleotides line up with TRBD1. The germline V gene has CDR1 MNHEY and CDR2 SVGEGT. This CDR3 comprises 15 residues.

This clonotype was seen only a few times. The V call is TRBV7-9, the J call TRBJ1-2; possible D gene TRBD1, 5 bases. The CDR3 sequence is 13 residues long. The germline gives CDR1 SEHNR, CDR2 FQNEAQ (reference sequence). V gave up 2 bases and J gave up 4 bases, with 8 bases separating them. The CDR3 nucleotides read TGTGCCAGCAGCTTACAGGGATCCTATGGCTACACCTTC. This codes for CASSLQGSYGYTF.

This clonotype was recorded a few times. The chain has TRBV12-3 or TRBV12-4 and TRBJ2-3; 8 bases fit TRBD2. The junction had 6 bases not matched to a gene; V was cut back by 3 bases and J by 4 bases. The CDR3 is 15 residues long. The CDR3 DNA reads TGTGCCAGCAGTTTGGGGACTAGGAACGCAGATACGCAGTATTTT. Protein product: CASSLGTRNADTQYF.

This clonotype was detected ten times or more. V gene TRBV20-1 combines with J gene TRBJ2-5; 9 bases are shared with TRBD1. Germline-derived CDR1 and CDR2 are DFQATT and SNEGSKA (reference sequence). This CDR3 region has 14 residues. Trimming cost V 5 bases and J 9 bases; bases outside gene matches: 13. The CDR3 DNA reads as TGCAGTGCTGAAGGGCGACAGGGGGTCACGGCCCAGTACTTC. As protein: CSAEGRQGVTAQYF.

The chain carries TRBV10-3 and TRBJ2-5; tentative D call: TRBD1 (6 bases). Germline CDR1 is ENHRY and CDR2 is SYGVKD. V shed 10 bases and J shed 4 bases, with 19 bases lying between them. This CDR3 spans 14 amino acids. The CDR3 protein is CATQPGHTGETQYF. CDR3 nucleotides: TGTGCCACCCAACCGGGACACACTGGAGAGACCCAGTACTTC.